The rows below give T cell receptor beta chains drawn from one sample of a study of blood T cell repertoires in COVID-19. The assay was immunoSEQ multiplex PCR, and TCRdb's table has in-frame clones only and misses some. This table holds about 170,000 clones, around 85% found once. The specimen sequenced was peripheral blood. These receptors originate from a man in his 60s who had recovered from COVID-19. Each CDR3 is given with its conserved first and last residue. A D gene is named only where the DNA matches it firmly. Where a row states a size, it is once, few, many or the class of an expanded clone; other rows omit it.

v_gene: TRBV19; d_gene: TRBD1; j_gene: TRBJ1-1; abundance: -; CDR3nt: TGTGCCAGCATGGACAGGGCTGAAGCTTTCTTT; CDR3aa: CASMDRAEAFF
v_gene: TRBV5-4; d_gene: TRBD2; j_gene: TRBJ2-2; abundance: -; CDR3nt: TGTGCCAGCGGCAATCGGGGGGGCAGAACCGGGGAGCTGTTTTTT; CDR3aa: CASGNRGGRTGELFF
v_gene: TRBV6-6; d_gene: -; j_gene: TRBJ2-2; abundance: few; CDR3nt: TGTGCCAGTCGAGGCCGACAGGGAGGTGCCGGGGAGCTGTTTTTT; CDR3aa: CASRGRQGGAGELFF
v_gene: TRBV5-1; d_gene: -; j_gene: TRBJ2-1; abundance: -; CDR3nt: TGCGCCAGCAGCTTGGAGCTAAGCTCCTACAATGAGCAGTTCTTC; CDR3aa: CASSLELSSYNEQFF
v_gene: TRBV5-1; d_gene: -; j_gene: TRBJ2-5; abundance: -; CDR3nt: TGCGCCAGCAGCTTCCAGACAGATCAAGAGACCCAGTACTTC; CDR3aa: CASSFQTDQETQYF
v_gene: TRBV4-2; d_gene: TRBD2; j_gene: TRBJ2-1; abundance: -; CDR3nt: TGTGCCAGCAGCCAATTCCTGCCTACGACTAGCGGGACCTACAATGAGCAGTTCTTC; CDR3aa: CASSQFLPTTSGTYNEQFF
v_gene: TRBV3-1/TRBV3-2; d_gene: -; j_gene: TRBJ1-6; abundance: few; CDR3nt: TGTGCCAGCAGCCAAGACAGGGATTCACCCCTCCACTTT; CDR3aa: CASSQDRDSPLHF
v_gene: TRBV6-5; d_gene: -; j_gene: TRBJ2-2; abundance: -; CDR3nt: TGTGCCAGCAGTTACTCGACGGGACTTTTTACCGGGGAGCTGTTTTTT; CDR3aa: CASSYSTGLFTGELFF
v_gene: TRBV12-5; d_gene: TRBD1; j_gene: TRBJ2-3; abundance: -; CDR3nt: TGTGCTAGCGGGCGGGGACAGGGCGCAGATACGCAGTATTTT; CDR3aa: CASGRGQGADTQYF
v_gene: TRBV5-1; d_gene: -; j_gene: TRBJ2-2; abundance: -; CDR3nt: TGCGCCAGTACCTACGAGACTATAGACACCGGGGAGCTGTTTTTT; CDR3aa: CASTYETIDTGELFF
v_gene: TRBV5-1; d_gene: -; j_gene: TRBJ2-5; abundance: once; CDR3nt: TGCGCCAGCAGCTTGGACAGCAAACAAGAGACCCAGTACTTC; CDR3aa: CASSLDSKQETQYF
v_gene: TRBV7-3; d_gene: -; j_gene: TRBJ1-3; abundance: -; CDR3nt: TGTGCCAGCAGCCAAACAGGCTCTGGAAACACCATATATTTT; CDR3aa: CASSQTGSGNTIYF
v_gene: TRBV5-1; d_gene: TRBD1; j_gene: TRBJ2-7; abundance: -; CDR3nt: TGCGCCAGCAGCCCCGGGACAGGGAACGAGCAGTACTTC; CDR3aa: CASSPGTGNEQYF
v_gene: TRBV5-1; d_gene: TRBD2; j_gene: TRBJ2-1; abundance: -; CDR3nt: TGCGCCAGCAGCCGACTAGCCTACTACAATGAGCAGTTCTTC; CDR3aa: CASSRLAYYNEQFF
v_gene: TRBV5-6; d_gene: TRBD1; j_gene: TRBJ2-7; abundance: few; CDR3nt: TGTGCCAGCAGCACTGGGACAGGGGCGAACGAGCAGTACTTC; CDR3aa: CASSTGTGANEQYF
v_gene: TRBV4-2; d_gene: TRBD1; j_gene: TRBJ2-7; abundance: -; CDR3nt: TGTGCCAGCAGCCAAGAGACAGGGCCCACCTACGAGCAGTACTTC; CDR3aa: CASSQETGPTYEQYF
v_gene: TRBV27; d_gene: -; j_gene: TRBJ2-7; abundance: few; CDR3nt: TGTGCCAGCAGTTTCGGACAGAAGCAGTACTTC; CDR3aa: CASSFGQKQYF
v_gene: TRBV30; d_gene: -; j_gene: TRBJ2-1; abundance: -; CDR3nt: TGTGCCTGGAACGAAGGCGGGGGCCTATACAATGAGCAGTTCTTC; CDR3aa: CAWNEGGGLYNEQFF
v_gene: TRBV6-5; d_gene: TRBD1; j_gene: TRBJ2-7; abundance: -; CDR3nt: TGTGCCAGCTTACCTCTTGGGACAGAACGCCACGAGCAGTACTTC; CDR3aa: CASLPLGTERHEQYF
v_gene: TRBV9; d_gene: -; j_gene: TRBJ2-1; abundance: once; CDR3nt: TGTGCCAGCAGCGTAGTAGGCCTGAGCGATGAGCAGTTCTTC; CDR3aa: CASSVVGLSDEQFF
v_gene: TRBV19; d_gene: TRBD1; j_gene: TRBJ1-2; abundance: -; CDR3nt: TGTGCCAGTAGTTCCACCCGGGACAGGGGGACCCCTGGCTACACCTTC; CDR3aa: CASSSTRDRGTPGYTF
v_gene: TRBV10-3; d_gene: TRBD1; j_gene: TRBJ1-1; abundance: once; CDR3nt: TGTGCCATCAGTGAGACTGGACAGGGGGTAATGAACACTGAAGCTTTCTTT; CDR3aa: CAISETGQGVMNTEAFF
v_gene: TRBV6-6; d_gene: TRBD1; j_gene: TRBJ2-2; abundance: -; CDR3nt: TGTGCCAGCAGCTGGGACAGGGGCAGGACCGGGGAGCTGTTTTTT; CDR3aa: CASSWDRGRTGELFF
v_gene: TRBV14; d_gene: -; j_gene: TRBJ2-7; abundance: -; CDR3nt: TGTGCCAGCAGCCATAACTACGAGCAGTACTTC; CDR3aa: CASSHNYEQYF
v_gene: TRBV5-1; d_gene: TRBD1; j_gene: TRBJ2-7; abundance: -; CDR3nt: TGCGCCAGCAGTCCCGGGACAGGGGGCTACGAGCAGTACTTC; CDR3aa: CASSPGTGGYEQYF
v_gene: TRBV27; d_gene: -; j_gene: TRBJ1-6; abundance: few; CDR3nt: TGTGCCAGCAGCCCCGGGAGGGTCGGTAATTCACCCCTCCACTTT; CDR3aa: CASSPGRVGNSPLHF
v_gene: TRBV5-1; d_gene: TRBD1; j_gene: TRBJ1-1; abundance: -; CDR3nt: TGCGCCAGCAGCTCCTACAGGGGCAGCACTGAAGCTTTCTTT; CDR3aa: CASSSYRGSTEAFF
v_gene: TRBV7-9; d_gene: -; j_gene: TRBJ2-1; abundance: once; CDR3nt: TGTGCCAGCAGCTCAAAAGGGGGAATCTCCTACAATGAGCAGTTCTTC; CDR3aa: CASSSKGGISYNEQFF
v_gene: TRBV19; d_gene: TRBD1; j_gene: TRBJ1-2; abundance: -; CDR3nt: TGTGCCAGTAGTCCGACGACAGGGGTAGGCTACACCTTC; CDR3aa: CASSPTTGVGYTF
v_gene: TRBV5-1; d_gene: -; j_gene: TRBJ1-4; abundance: -; CDR3nt: TGCGCCAGCAGCTTTACGACAGCAACTAATGAAAAACTGTTTTTT; CDR3aa: CASSFTTATNEKLFF
v_gene: TRBV4-3; d_gene: -; j_gene: TRBJ1-6; abundance: -; CDR3nt: TGCGCCAGCAGCCAAGCCTCCCCCCAGGGGACCTATAATTCACCCCTCCACTTT; CDR3aa: CASSQASPQGTYNSPLHF
v_gene: TRBV19; d_gene: TRBD2; j_gene: TRBJ2-1; abundance: -; CDR3nt: TGTGCCAGTACCCTTAGCGGGGGGCCCTACAATGAGCAGTTCTTC; CDR3aa: CASTLSGGPYNEQFF